This is a list of T cell receptor beta chains from one sample in a study of cytomegalovirus exposure and HLA in healthy donors. Sequencing was performed with immunoSEQ multiplex PCR; in TCRdb, only in-frame clones are kept and a portion is missing. Here the sample spans about 140,000 clones, 60% to 80% being singletons. Sequencing was done on a sample of PBMCs. These receptors originate from a woman between 50 and 59 years old in good health and CMV-seronegative. Both conserved end residues are part of each CDR3. A D gene is named only where the DNA matches it firmly. For some rows the clone size is stated as once, few or many, or as a class when expanded; others skip it.

V	D	size	J	CDR3	DNA
TRBV6-6	NA	few	TRBJ1-1	CASSQYRGNTEAFF	TGTGCCAGCAGCCAATACCGGGGGAACACTGAAGCTTTCTTT
TRBV7-2	NA	NA	TRBJ1-1	CASSLAAGISNTEAFF	TGTGCCAGCAGCTTAGCGGCAGGGATCTCCAACACTGAAGCTTTCTTT
TRBV10-3	TRBD2	NA	TRBJ2-5	CAISGRGGQETQYF	TGTGCCATCAGTGGTCGGGGGGGACAAGAGACCCAGTACTTC
TRBV7-2	TRBD1	once	TRBJ2-4	CASSGRTGDKNIQYF	TGTGCCAGCAGCGGCAGGACAGGAGATAAAAACATTCAGTACTTC
TRBV5-1	TRBD1	few	TRBJ2-7	CASSLTTGAVLSYEQYF	TGCGCCAGCAGCTTGACTACAGGGGCCGTTCTCTCCTACGAGCAGTACTTC
TRBV13	TRBD2	NA	TRBJ2-6	CASSSTLAGPSGANVLTF	TGTGCCAGCAGCTCAACCCTAGCGGGTCCCTCTGGGGCCAACGTCCTGACTTTC
TRBV20-1	NA	NA	TRBJ2-1	CSADGRQEQFF	TGCAGTGCCGATGGTCGACAGGAGCAGTTCTTC
TRBV10-1	TRBD2	NA	TRBJ2-5	CASSDSGGQETQYF	TGCGCCAGCAGTGACAGCGGGGGCCAAGAGACCCAGTACTTC
TRBV19	TRBD1	NA	TRBJ1-6	CASSIRRTGGSPLHF	TGTGCCAGTAGTATTCGTCGGACAGGGGGATCACCCCTCCACTTT
TRBV18	NA	NA	TRBJ2-1	CASSPWRYNEQFF	TGTGCCAGCTCACCTTGGAGATACAATGAGCAGTTCTTC
TRBV9	TRBD2	once	TRBJ2-5	CASSGTSGGAETQYF	TGTGCCAGCAGCGGTACTAGCGGGGGGGCCGAGACCCAGTACTTC
TRBV30	TRBD1	NA	TRBJ2-7	CAWSVVGDRAYEQYF	TGTGCCTGGAGTGTGGTGGGAGACAGGGCCTACGAGCAGTACTTC
TRBV5-6	NA	NA	TRBJ2-7	CASSFVGSPYEQYF	TGTGCCAGCAGCTTTGTGGGCAGCCCCTACGAGCAGTACTTC
TRBV5-1	TRBD1	NA	TRBJ1-2	CASSPGTGMLPYGYTF	TGCGCCAGCAGCCCTGGGACAGGGATGCTACCCTATGGCTACACCTTC
TRBV20-1	NA	NA	TRBJ2-1	CSAGPGNEQFF	TGCAGTGCAGGGCCAGGGAATGAGCAGTTCTTC
TRBV27	TRBD1	NA	TRBJ1-1	CASYQGQGEVAEAFF	TGTGCCAGCTACCAGGGACAGGGCGAGGTCGCTGAAGCTTTCTTT
TRBV7-2	TRBD2	few	TRBJ2-1	CASSWASGGTYNEQFF	TGTGCCAGCAGCTGGGCTAGCGGGGGGACCTACAATGAGCAGTTCTTC
TRBV6-6	TRBD1	NA	TRBJ2-7	CASSYNDRVLYEQYF	TGTGCCAGCAGTTACAACGACAGGGTTCTCTACGAGCAGTACTTC
TRBV5-6	NA	NA	TRBJ1-6	CASSLFPSSYNSPLHF	TGTGCCAGCAGCTTATTTCCCAGCTCCTATAATTCACCCCTCCACTTT
TRBV15	TRBD1	NA	TRBJ2-1	CATSRSLTGILYNEQFF	TGTGCCACCAGCAGATCTTTGACAGGGATCCTTTACAATGAGCAGTTCTTC
TRBV28	NA	once	TRBJ2-2	CASSLGGRTGELFF	TGTGCCAGCAGTTTGGGTGGGCGCACCGGGGAGCTGTTTTTT
TRBV27	TRBD2	NA	TRBJ2-5	CASSFAGDQETQYF	TGTGCCAGCAGTTTCGCGGGGGACCAGGAGACCCAGTACTTC
TRBV11-2	NA	once	TRBJ2-7	CASSSPTRNSYEQYF	TGTGCCAGCAGCTCCCCAACACGCAATTCCTACGAGCAGTACTTC
TRBV9	NA	NA	TRBJ2-7	CASSAQGYEQYF	TGTGCCAGCAGCGCTCAGGGCTACGAGCAGTACTTC
TRBV27	NA	NA	TRBJ1-1	CASSPTWVNTEAFF	TGTGCCAGCAGCCCGACATGGGTGAACACTGAAGCTTTCTTT
TRBV7-7	TRBD2	NA	TRBJ2-5	CASSLSGGAGETQYF	TGTGCTAGCAGCTTAAGCGGGGGGGCGGGGGAGACCCAGTACTTC
TRBV5-4	NA	NA	TRBJ2-7	CASSLDARDYEQYF	TGTGCCAGCAGCTTGGATGCCAGGGATTACGAGCAGTACTTC
TRBV29-1	NA	few	TRBJ2-7	CSVGQGKRYEQYF	TGCAGCGTTGGGCAGGGGAAGAGGTACGAGCAGTACTTC
TRBV7-2	NA	NA	TRBJ1-1	CASSFFRDNTEAFF	TGTGCCAGCAGCTTCTTCAGGGATAACACTGAAGCTTTCTTT
TRBV7-9	TRBD1	NA	TRBJ1-2	CASSLEVVTGGSYTF	TGTGCCAGCAGCTTAGAAGTTGTGACAGGGGGAAGCTACACCTTC
TRBV28	TRBD2	NA	TRBJ2-7	CASSYFGGSSYEQYF	TGTGCCAGCAGTTATTTCGGGGGGAGCTCCTACGAGCAGTACTTC
TRBV7-2	TRBD1	NA	TRBJ2-3	CASSLGGGSGTQYF	TGTGCCAGCAGCTTAGGAGGGGGCTCTGGAACGCAGTATTTT
TRBV7-9	NA	NA	TRBJ1-5	CASSPGPWGGHQPQHF	TGTGCCAGCAGCCCCGGACCTTGGGGGGGGCATCAGCCCCAGCATTTT
TRBV6-6	NA	few	TRBJ2-5	CASSNQETQYF	TGTGCCAGCAGCAACCAAGAGACCCAGTACTTC
TRBV10-2	TRBD1	NA	TRBJ1-4	CASRGTGFNEKLFF	TGCGCCAGCAGGGGGACAGGGTTTAATGAAAAACTGTTTTTT
TRBV6-1	NA	NA	TRBJ1-2	CASSVNYGYTF	TGTGCCAGCAGTGTAAATTATGGCTACACCTTC
TRBV25-1	NA	NA	TRBJ2-3	CASSERGTKYTDTQYF	TGTGCCAGCAGTGAAAGGGGGACCAAATACACAGATACGCAGTATTTT